Here is one T cell receptor beta chain with its context. The method was immunoSEQ multiplex PCR; TCRdb's version includes in-frame clones alone and lacks a portion of them. Of about 83,000 clones in the sample, 80% to 90% are singletons; the top ten hold around 15%. The sample originates from a study of blood T cell repertoires in COVID-19. Study as a whole: The samples span acute and convalescent COVID-19 from the United States, Italy and Spain.

The CDR3 covers 12 residues. Germline lookup yields CDR1 SNHLY and CDR2 FYNNEI. The ends were cut back, 6 bases at V and 3 bases at J, with 9 bases in the middle. The rearrangement uses TRBV2 and TRBJ2-7, with a weak D call TRBD1 (5 bases). This TCR came from an elderly woman with acute or convalescent COVID-19. The sample taken for sequencing was peripheral blood. The CDR3: CASRPDSYEQYF. For the CDR3, the DNA is TGTGCCAGCAGACCAGACAGCTACGAGCAGTACTTC.